This entry lists 23 T cell receptor beta chains sequenced from one sample in a study of technical replicates of blood from a few donors. Sequencing was performed with immunoSEQ multiplex PCR; in TCRdb, only in-frame clones are kept and a portion is missing. The table has around 85,000 clones, around 94% seen once. Sequencing was done on a sample of T cells isolated from PBMCs. Every receptor here comes from a human donor in good health.

The chain combines TRBV7-2 with TRBJ2-7; 7 bases agree with TRBD1. The ends lost 1 base at V and 3 bases at J; junction bases unmatched: 3. Germline V gene lookup returns CDR1 SGHTA and CDR2 FQGNSA. The CDR3 totals 14 residues. The CDR3, as DNA: TGTGCCAGCAGCTTAGACAGGGGCAGCTACGAGCAGTACTTC. Protein sequence: CASSLDRGSYEQYF.

The rearrangement joins TRBV2 to TRBJ1-5; D is unclear. V shed 5 bases and J shed 4 bases, with 6 bases lying between them. From germline, CDR1 is SNHLY and CDR2 FYNNEI. The CDR3 consists of 12 residues. The CDR3 loop reads CASSHGNQPQHF. CDR3 in DNA: TGTGCCAGCAGTCACGGTAATCAGCCCCAGCATTTT.

The rearrangement links TRBV5-5 to TRBJ1-2; D gene uncertain. The CDR3 sequence is 13 residues long. CDR1 is SGHKS and CDR2 is YYEKEE in the germline V gene (reference sequence). Trimming cost V 2 bases and J 6 bases, with 11 bases left between them. The CDR3: CASSLGLNDGYTF. The CDR3, as DNA: TGTGCCAGCAGCTTAGGACTGAATGATGGCTACACCTTC. Using reference TRBV5-5 and TRBJ1-2 for the parts outside the CDR3, the full variable domain is DAGVTQSPTHLIKTRGQQVTLRCSPISGHKSVSWYQQVLGQGPQFIFQYYEKEERGRGNFPDRFSARQFPNYSSELNVNALLLGDSALYLCASSLGLNDGYTFGSGTRLTVV.

The rearrangement links TRBV28 to TRBJ2-1; TRBD2 matches 11 bases. The ends lost 6 bases at V and 4 bases at J; junction bases unmatched: 8. From germline, CDR1 is MDHEN and CDR2 SYDVKM. CDR3 length equals 16 residues. CDR3 DNA: TGTGCCAGCAGCCCAATCACTAGCGGGAGATACAATGAGCAGTTCTTC. Amino acid sequence: CASSPITSGRYNEQFF.

The rearrangement joins TRBV15 to TRBJ2-1; TRBD2 aligns across 11 bases. J was trimmed by 6 bases and V by 9 bases; bases with no gene match: 4. CDR1 and CDR2 from the germline V gene are LNHNV and YYDKDF (reference sequence). CDR3 length: 13 amino acids. The CDR3, as DNA: TGTGCCACGACTAGCGGGAATAGCAATGAGCAGTTCTTC. It is translated as CATTSGNSNEQFF.

The chain is built from TRBV10-3 and TRBJ2-7; possibly TRBD1 for D (5 bases). CDR3 length equals 14 residues. The germline gives CDR1 ENHRY, CDR2 SYGVKD. The germline V and J ends were trimmed by 2 bases and 1 base, with 9 bases remaining between them. The CDR3 loop reads CAISEPGMSYEQYF. CDR3 coding DNA: TGTGCCATCAGTGAGCCAGGGATGTCCTACGAGCAGTACTTC.

This sequence joins TRBV5-1 and TRBJ2-7; 12 nucleotides align to TRBD2. This CDR3 has 15 amino acids. Germline values: CDR1 SGHRS, CDR2 YFSETQ. Germline trimming cut 5 bases from V and 2 bases from J; bases unmatched to any gene: 5. The CDR3 here is CASSDSSGGAYEQYF. CDR3 nucleotides: TGCGCCAGCAGTGACTCTAGCGGGGGGGCCTACGAGCAGTACTTC.

V gene TRBV2 combines with J gene TRBJ1-5, with TRBD1 identical over 8 bases. Per the germline V gene, CDR1 is SNHLY and CDR2 is FYNNEI. V dropped 6 bases and J dropped 6; count of bases not matched to a gene: 4. This CDR3 is 13 amino acids long. The CDR3 loop reads CASRATGVQPQHF. The CDR3 DNA follows: TGTGCCAGCAGGGCGACAGGGGTTCAGCCCCAGCATTTT.

This clone was counted once. The V call is TRBV30, the J call TRBJ1-2, with 7 bases aligning to TRBD1. Germline V gene lookup returns CDR1 GTSNPN and CDR2 SVGIG (reference sequence). Trimming removed 1 base from V and 6 bases from J; junction bases left unmatched: 11. The CDR3 runs to 15 residues. The chain's CDR3 is CAWSATIQGLHGYTF. The CDR3 DNA follows: TGTGCCTGGAGTGCCACTATACAGGGGTTGCATGGCTACACCTTC.

This clone is a singleton in its sample. The V call is TRBV13, the J call TRBJ2-1, with D unresolved. Germline CDR1 reads PRHDT; CDR2 reads FYEKMQ (reference sequence). With 4 bases removed from V and 8 bases from J, the gap between germline ends came to 18 bases. CDR3 length: 15 amino acids. The CDR3 sequence is CASSYSSVWYDEQFF. In DNA form, the CDR3 reads TGTGCCAGCAGCTATTCATCGGTCTGGTACGATGAGCAGTTCTTC.

This chain links TRBV2 with TRBJ2-1; 7 nucleotides align to TRBD2. Germline-derived CDR1 and CDR2 are SNHLY and FYNNEI. The CDR3 totals 15 residues. Losses at the gene ends were 5 bases for V and 4 bases for J; bases not matched to a gene: 8. CDR3 region: CASSFERGEYNEQFF. DNA for the CDR3: TGTGCCAGCAGTTTCGAGCGGGGCGAATACAATGAGCAGTTCTTC. The full variable domain, its missing parts supplied by reference TRBV2 and TRBJ2-1, is EPEVTQTPSHQVTQMGQEVILRCVPISNHLYFYWYRQILGQKVEFLVSFYNNEISEKSEIFDDQFSVERPDGSNFTLKIRSTKLEDSAMYFCASSFERGEYNEQFFGPGTRLTVL.

The V call is TRBV29-1, the J call TRBJ1-1, with D possibly matching TRBD1 (6 bases). The CDR3 is 13 amino acids. Germline loops: CDR1 SQVTM, CDR2 ANQGSEA. V lost 7 bases and J lost 4, with 16 bases in between. The CDR3 sequence is CSAYYRVGTEAFF. The CDR3 DNA sequence: TGCAGCGCCTATTACAGGGTGGGCACTGAAGCTTTCTTT. The full variable domain, its missing parts supplied by reference TRBV29-1 and TRBJ1-1, is SAVISQKPSRDICQRGTSLTIQCQVDSQVTMMFWYRQQPGQSLTLIATANQGSEATYESGFVIDKFPISRPNLTFSTLTVSNMSPEDSSIYLCSAYYRVGTEAFFGQGTRLTVV.

The rearrangement uses TRBV11-2 and TRBJ2-7, with no clear D. Germline assignment: CDR1 SGHAT and CDR2 FQNNGV. This CDR3 contains 12 residues. Trimming took 4 bases from V and 6 from J, leaving 10 bases between them. The CDR3 reads CASSSDGPEQYF. The CDR3 nucleotides read TGTGCCAGCAGCTCCGATGGGCCCGAGCAGTACTTC. The variable domain in full, completed from reference TRBV11-2 and TRBJ2-7, reads EAGVAQSPRYKIIEKRQSVAFWCNPISGHATLYWYQQILGQGPKLLIQFQNNGVVDDSQLPKDRFSAERLKGVDSTLKIQPAKLEDSAVYLCASSSDGPEQYFGPGTRLTVT.

The gene calls are TRBV4-1 and TRBJ1-5, with D possibly matching TRBD1 (6 bases). The CDR3 is made up of 18 amino acids. V lost 4 bases and J lost 3, with 22 bases in between. CDR1 is MGHRA and CDR2 is YSYEKL in the germline V gene. The chain's CDR3 is CASSLIEQGAGANQPQHF. The CDR3 DNA reads as TGCGCCAGCAGCCTGATAGAACAAGGGGCAGGGGCCAATCAGCCCCAGCATTTT.

In this sample, this clone turned up a few times. V is TRBV2 and J is TRBJ1-5; D is unresolved. The CDR3 spans 15 residues. The germline gives CDR1 SNHLY, CDR2 FYNNEI. Trimming shortened V by 5 bases and J by 0 bases, and 11 bases separated the two germline ends. The CDR3 DNA reads as TGTGCCAGCAGTTACCGACAAGATAGCAATCAGCCCCAGCATTTT. Protein product: CASSYRQDSNQPQHF.

The chain has TRBV6-1 and TRBJ2-7, with 7 bases matching TRBD2. V dropped 5 bases and J dropped 2; count of bases not matched to a gene: 6. The germline CDR1 and CDR2 sequences are MNHNS and SASEGT. This CDR3 has 14 residues. The chain's CDR3 is CASSNSGPTYEQYF. CDR3 coding DNA: TGTGCCAGCAGTAATAGCGGGCCGACCTACGAGCAGTACTTC.

The chain couples TRBV27 to TRBJ1-2, with 10 bases lining up with TRBD1. V shed 4 bases and J 4 bases; nucleotides not matched to a gene: 6. There are 15 residues in the CDR3. From germline, CDR1 is MNHEY and CDR2 SMNVEV (reference sequence). The CDR3 bases are TGTGCCAGCAGTTCGCCGACAGGGGGCATCTATGGCTACACCTTC. Its protein is CASSSPTGGIYGYTF.

This chain joins TRBV5-6 and TRBJ2-1, with a possible D match to TRBD2 (5 bases). The germline V gene encodes CDR1 SGHDT and CDR2 YYEEEE. CDR3 length equals 14 residues. V dropped 0 bases and J dropped 9 bases, with 13 bases sitting between them. In DNA form, the CDR3 reads TGTGCCAGCAGCTTGGAAACTAGTATCGTTGAGCAGTTCTTC. Translated, it gives CASSLETSIVEQFF.

The chain is built from TRBV5-1 and TRBJ2-3, with 14 positions matching TRBD2. CDR3 length equals 20 residues. CDR1 and CDR2 from the germline V gene are SGHRS and YFSETQ. V shed 0 bases, J shed 0 bases, and the junction held 9 bases outside the gene matches. The CDR3 spells CASSLGATGLAGGSTDTQYF. The CDR3 bases are TGCGCCAGCAGCTTGGGGGCGACAGGACTAGCGGGAGGTAGCACAGATACGCAGTATTTT.

The CDR3 here is CARSYDRTNEKLFF. Written as DNA, the CDR3 is TGTGCCAGAAGCTATGACAGGACTAATGAAAAACTGTTTTTT. V and J are TRBV5-3 and TRBJ1-4, with TRBD1 as a possible D gene (6 bases). TRBV5-3 is flagged as an ORF with uncertain function. This CDR3 has 14 residues. V dropped 3 bases and J dropped 2 bases, with 8 bases sitting between them.

The V gene is TRBV28, the J gene TRBJ2-5, with D hard to call. Looked up from germline, CDR1 is MDHEN and CDR2 is SYDVKM. CDR3 length equals 12 residues. With 6 bases removed from V and 2 bases from J, the gap between germline ends came to 7 bases. The CDR3 sequence: CASSYAQETQYF. In DNA, the CDR3 is TGTGCCAGCAGCTATGCTCAAGAGACCCAGTACTTC. The full variable domain, completed using reference TRBV28 and TRBJ2-5, is DVKVTQSSRYLVKRTGEKVFLECVQDMDHENMFWYRQDPGLGLRLIYFSYDVKMKEKGDIPEGYSVSREKKERFSLILESASTNQTSMYLCASSYAQETQYFGPGTRLLVL.

V and J are TRBV5-1 and TRBJ1-1; 8 positions match TRBD1. V was clipped by 3 bases and J by 2 bases; unmatched bases: 6. CDR1 is SGHRS and CDR2 is YFSETQ in the germline V gene. CDR3 length: 15 residues. The CDR3 loop is CASSSDREVNTEAFF. The CDR3 region has the DNA TGCGCCAGCAGCTCGGACAGGGAAGTTAACACTGAAGCTTTCTTT.

This clone was observed a few times. The chain uses TRBV13 and TRBJ2-7; TRBD1 agrees at 9 bases. V shed 3 bases and J 3 bases; nucleotides not matched to a gene: 6. The CDR3 is 15 residues long. Germline V gives CDR1 PRHDT, CDR2 FYEKMQ (reference sequence). The CDR3 loop reads CASSFGDRDFYEQYF. CDR3 DNA: TGTGCCAGCAGCTTTGGGGACAGGGACTTCTACGAGCAGTACTTC.